The 28 T cell receptor beta chains below all came from one sample that was sequenced in a study of T cells after posttransplantation cyclophosphamide. The repertoire was sequenced with immunoSEQ multiplex PCR; TCRdb's copy has only in-frame clones and lacks some. This sample has about 17,000 clones, with 65% to 85% found just once. Control samples came 1 year after myeloablative marrow transplants with methotrexate plus calcineurin inhibitor. The material was PBMCs, obtained around 59 weeks after allogeneic stem cell transplant with calcineurin inhibitor and methotrexate. The receptors derive from a male patient in his thirties who received an allogeneic stem cell transplant from an unrelated donor, was CMV-positive, and had acute and chronic GVHD. Some T cells may trace back to the graft donor.

Regarding this clone: The sample holds other DNA sequences that translate to the same CDR3. This rearrangement joins TRBV9 to TRBJ1-1; D is uncertain. This CDR3 has 13 amino acids. CDR1 and CDR2 from the germline V gene are SGDLS and YYNGEE. Trimming shortened V by 2 bases and J by 0 bases, and 5 bases separated the two germline ends. The CDR3 DNA reads TGTGCCAGCAGCGTTCAGGTGAACACTGAAGCTTTCTTT. It codes for CASSVQVNTEAFF.

This chain joins TRBV11-2 and TRBJ1-1; no definite D call. V was shortened by 0 bases and J by 11 bases, with 13 bases between the two germline ends. The CDR3 is 13 amino acids. Germline V CDR1 and CDR2: SGHAT, FQNNGV. CDR3 residues: CASSLESRLNAFF. CDR3 coding DNA: TGTGCCAGCAGCTTAGAGTCCAGGTTGAATGCTTTCTTT.

This chain uses TRBV21-1 with TRBJ1-2; TRBD1, the table's D call, was not compared with the DNA. TRBV21-1 is termed a pseudogene. CDR3 length equals 16 residues. CDR3 sequence: CASSSGTGPKSYGYTF. In nucleotides, the CDR3 is TGTGCCAGCTCTTCCGGGACAGGGCCTAAGAGCTATGGCTACACCTTC.

This clone showed up just a few times. This sequence joins TRBV7-9 and TRBJ1-2, with 10 bases identical to TRBD1. The CDR3 is 15 amino acids. The germline V gene has CDR1 SEHNR and CDR2 FQNEAQ (reference sequence). The junction had 6 bases not matched to a gene; V was cut back by 0 bases and J by 8 bases. CDR3 DNA sequence: TGTGCCAGCAGCTTAGCTCACGACAGGGGGCAAGGCTACACCTTC. Translation gives CASSLAHDRGQGYTF.

The V gene is TRBV28, the J gene TRBJ2-1, with a possible D match to TRBD1 (6 bases). Deletions cut 6 bases from V and 5 bases from J, with 20 bases between. CDR3 length: 16 residues. Germline V CDR1 and CDR2: MDHEN, SYDVKM. CDR3 loop: CASRAVPGTHHNEQFF. CDR3 coding DNA: TGTGCCAGCAGGGCGGTTCCCGGGACACACCACAATGAGCAGTTCTTC. Using reference TRBV28 and TRBJ2-1 for the parts outside the CDR3, the full variable domain is DVKVTQSSRYLVKRTGEKVFLECVQDMDHENMFWYRQDPGLGLRLIYFSYDVKMKEKGDIPEGYSVSREKKERFSLILESASTNQTSMYLCASRAVPGTHHNEQFFGPGTRLTVL.

This clone has a single count. The V gene is TRBV5-4, the J gene TRBJ2-1, with TRBD1 matching over 9 bases. Germline V gene sequence: CDR1 SGHNT, CDR2 YYREEE (reference sequence). The CDR3 length is 15 residues. V gave up 4 bases and J gave up 8 bases; unmatched junction bases: 10. The CDR3 bases are TGTGCCAGCAGCACGCCGGGACAGGGAATTGATGAGCAGTTCTTC. It encodes CASSTPGQGIDEQFF.

The gene calls are TRBV6-1 and TRBJ1-1; weak D call: TRBD1 (5 bases). Germline V gives CDR1 MNHNS, CDR2 SASEGT. V lost 8 bases, J lost 0 bases, and 13 bases lay in between. The CDR3 length is 14 residues. Here the CDR3 reads CASSPNRLNTEAFF. The CDR3 DNA sequence: TGTGCCAGCTCCCCGAACAGGCTGAACACTGAAGCTTTCTTT.

The chain uses TRBV4-2 and TRBJ2-3, with TRBD2 matching over 11 bases. V lost 8 bases to trimming and J lost 1 base; unmatched junction nucleotides: 14. The CDR3 is made up of 18 amino acids. Germline assignment: CDR1 LGHNA and CDR2 YNFKEQ. CDR3: CASSPAGTSGLGTDTQYF. The CDR3 DNA reads TGTGCCAGCTCACCTGCCGGGACTAGCGGTTTGGGCACAGATACGCAGTATTTT.

The chain recombines TRBV6-1 with TRBJ1-5; 7 bases match TRBD1. The germline gives CDR1 MNHNS, CDR2 SASEGT. Germline trimming cut 6 bases from V and 4 bases from J; bases unmatched to any gene: 6. CDR3 length: 14 residues. The CDR3 bases are TGTGCCAGCAGGGGCGGGACAGAAAATCAGCCCCAGCATTTT. Translating gives CASRGGTENQPQHF.

Only a few counts were recorded for this clone. This sequence joins TRBV19 and TRBJ1-1; D ambiguous. This CDR3 has 15 residues. In germline, CDR1 is LNHDA, CDR2 SQIVND (reference sequence). Trimming cost V 5 bases and J 0 bases, with 13 bases left between them. CDR3 amino acids: CASSPPAKLNTEAFF. The CDR3 DNA follows: TGTGCCAGTAGTCCCCCAGCGAAGCTGAACACTGAAGCTTTCTTT.

This chain uses TRBV4-3 with TRBJ2-7; 7 nucleotides line up with TRBD1. The germline gives CDR1 LGHNA, CDR2 YSLEER. J gave up 3 bases and V 6 bases, and 11 bases lay outside the gene matches. This CDR3 comprises 15 residues. The CDR3 loop is CASRRQGILYYEQYF. The DNA of the CDR3 is TGCGCCAGCAGGCGACAGGGTATCCTATACTACGAGCAGTACTTC.

The V call is TRBV28, the J call TRBJ2-2; the D is unclear. The V gene's germline CDR1 is MDHEN and CDR2 SYDVKM. CDR3 length equals 13 residues. V lost 1 base to trimming and J lost 5 bases, with 5 bases between them. Here the CDR3 DNA reads TGTGCCAGCAGTTTATCCGGTACCGGGGAGCTGTTTTTT. Residues: CASSLSGTGELFF.

The rearrangement joins TRBV27 to TRBJ2-2; no clear D. Trimming removed 10 bases at V and 6 bases at J, with 12 bases between. Germline lookup yields CDR1 MNHEY and CDR2 SMNVEV (reference sequence). The CDR3 consists of 12 residues. DNA for the CDR3: TGTGCCACCGCGATACGAGCCGGGGAGCTGTTTTTT. The encoded protein is CATAIRAGELFF.

This clone was observed a handful of times. This chain connects TRBV19 to TRBJ1-5, with 9 nucleotides matching TRBD1. The CDR3 sequence is 15 residues long. Per the germline V gene, CDR1 is LNHDA and CDR2 is SQIVND (reference sequence). J gave up 3 bases and V 6 bases, and 6 bases lay outside the gene matches. The CDR3 bases are TGTGCCAGTAGGTCCGGGACAGGGCTCAATCAGCCCCAGCATTTT. This gives the protein CASRSGTGLNQPQHF.

The chain links TRBV28 to TRBJ2-5, with 8 bases fitting TRBD1. V dropped 4 bases and J dropped 5; count of bases not matched to a gene: 15. Germline CDR1 and CDR2: MDHEN and SYDVKM. The CDR3 has 17 amino acids. In DNA form, the CDR3 reads TGTGCCAGCAGTTCAACCGAGGACAGGGCCCCATTTGAGACCCAGTACTTC. The encoded protein is CASSSTEDRAPFETQYF.

The chain is built from TRBV6-5 and TRBJ1-1; D perhaps matches TRBD1 (5 bases). Per germline, CDR1 MNHEY and CDR2 SVGAGI. V lost 7 bases and J 3 bases, leaving 12 bases between the germline ends. The length of the CDR3 is 13 residues. In nucleotides, the CDR3 is TGTGCCAGCACCCGATGGGGGGACACTGAAGCTTTCTTT. Translating gives CASTRWGDTEAFF.

The chain has TRBV7-9 and TRBJ1-1; the match to TRBD1 covers 7 bases. The junction had 4 bases not matched to a gene; V was cut back by 7 bases and J by 5 bases. The CDR3 totals 12 residues. Germline CDR1 reads SEHNR; CDR2 reads FQNEAQ (reference sequence). The CDR3 loop is CASTPGGTEAFF. In DNA, the CDR3 is TGTGCCAGCACCCCAGGGGGGACTGAAGCTTTCTTT.

The V and J genes are TRBV5-4 and TRBJ1-1; D is undetermined. Germline lookup yields CDR1 SGHNT and CDR2 YYREEE (reference sequence). V was clipped by 4 bases and J by 0 bases, with 10 bases between them. The CDR3 sequence is 14 residues long. The CDR3 DNA reads TGTGCCAGCAGCCCCGGGAGAGTGAACACTGAAGCTTTCTTT. This codes for CASSPGRVNTEAFF.

This chain joins TRBV5-4 and TRBJ1-1; D call uncertain. The CDR3 is made up of 16 amino acids. Trimming cost V 3 bases and J 1 base, with 16 bases left between them. Germline V CDR1 and CDR2: SGHNT, YYREEE (reference sequence). CDR3 sequence (DNA): TGTGCCAGCAGCTCACCGGACGGTGGAGGGAACACTGAAGCTTTCTTT. Its protein is CASSSPDGGGNTEAFF.

This chain connects TRBV7-9 to TRBJ2-7; the D gene is possibly TRBD2 (6 bases). The germline CDR1 and CDR2 sequences are SEHNR and FQNEAQ (reference sequence). This CDR3 is 14 amino acids long. Trimming shortened V by 6 bases and J by 1 base, and 13 bases separated the two germline ends. The CDR3, as DNA: TGTGCCAGCAGTCCCTACGCGGGATCCTACGAGCAGTACTTC. Translating it yields CASSPYAGSYEQYF.

The chain has TRBV21-1 and TRBJ1-1; TRBD1 reflects the table's D call only, with no check against the DNA. TRBV21-1 is noted as a pseudogene. This CDR3 contains 17 residues. The CDR3 DNA sequence: TGTGCCAGCAGCCACGAAAAAGGGAAGGGGTCGAGCACTGAAGCTTTCTTT. Its translation: CASSHEKGKGSSTEAFF.

V usage is TRBV15 and J usage is TRBJ2-5, with D unresolved. The germline V and J ends were trimmed by 0 bases and 1 base, with 9 bases remaining between them. CDR3 length equals 15 residues. The germline CDR1 and CDR2 sequences are LNHNV and YYDKDF (reference sequence). CDR3 nucleotides: TGTGCCACCAGCAGAGAGATCAGGCTCCAAGAGACCCAGTACTTC. It translates to CATSREIRLQETQYF.

The chain recombines TRBV12-2 with TRBJ1-2; the D call TRBD1 from the table was never checked on the DNA. TRBV12-2 is deemed a pseudogene. This CDR3 contains 16 residues. CDR3 coding DNA: TGTGCAAGTCGCCGCGACAGACCCCGGCCTCCCTATGGCTACACCTTC. The encoded protein is CASRRDRPRPPYGYTF.

V is TRBV5-4 and J is TRBJ1-1; tentative D call: TRBD1 (6 bases). V was pared by 4 bases and J by 5 bases, with 18 bases between. The CDR3 is made up of 15 amino acids. Germline V CDR1 and CDR2: SGHNT, YYREEE (reference sequence). This chain's CDR3 is CASSVRGWWDTEAFF. The CDR3 DNA is TGTGCCAGCAGCGTCAGGGGTTGGTGGGATACTGAAGCTTTCTTT.

CDR3 nucleotide sequence: TGTGCCAGCAGTCAAAGGGAGGGGGAAAAACTGTTTTTT. Amino acids: CASSQREGEKLFF. This rearrangement joins TRBV27 to TRBJ1-4; possibly TRBD1 for D (5 bases). This CDR3 region has 13 residues. Germline CDR1 MNHEY, CDR2 SMNVEV (reference sequence). The V end lost 5 bases, the J end lost 8 bases, and 12 bases lay between the germline ends.

Here the CDR3 DNA reads TGTGCCAGCAGTTACGACAGGTCGTATCAGCCCCAGCATTTT. Amino acid sequence: CASSYDRSYQPQHF. The chain joins TRBV6-6 to TRBJ1-5; TRBD1 is a possible D gene (6 bases). Looked up from germline, CDR1 is MNHNY and CDR2 is SVGAGI (reference sequence). The CDR3 loop spans 14 amino acids. V lost 2 bases and J 5 bases, leaving 10 bases between the germline ends.

V is TRBV11-2 and J is TRBJ1-4; possible D gene TRBD1, 6 bases. CDR3 size: 17 residues. Trimming took 1 base from V and 7 from J, leaving 19 bases between them. The germline V gene encodes CDR1 SGHAT and CDR2 FQNNGV. The CDR3 DNA follows: TGTGCCAGCAGCTTAGCGCGGGGGGGCGGAGAGGGTGAAAAACTGTTTTTT. Protein product: CASSLARGGGEGEKLFF.

This clone was detected once. The V gene is TRBV19, the J gene TRBJ2-3; D perhaps matches TRBD1 (6 bases). The CDR3 runs to 13 residues. Germline V gene sequence: CDR1 LNHDA, CDR2 SQIVND (reference sequence). Trimming cost V 7 bases and J 9 bases, with 17 bases left between them. DNA for the CDR3: TGTGCCAGTAAAACAGGGAACGATCGCACGCAGTATTTT. As protein: CASKTGNDRTQYF.